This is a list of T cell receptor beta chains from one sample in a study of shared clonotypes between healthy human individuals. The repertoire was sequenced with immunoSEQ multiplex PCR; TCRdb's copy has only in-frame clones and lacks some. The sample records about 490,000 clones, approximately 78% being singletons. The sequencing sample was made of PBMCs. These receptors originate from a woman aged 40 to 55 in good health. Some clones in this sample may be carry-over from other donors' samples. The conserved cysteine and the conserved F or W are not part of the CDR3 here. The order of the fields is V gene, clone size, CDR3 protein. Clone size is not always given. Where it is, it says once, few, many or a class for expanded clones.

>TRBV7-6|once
ASSSRAKNIQY
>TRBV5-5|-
ASSLDGELF
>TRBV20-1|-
SAKRTAEAF
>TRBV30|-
AWSVQGAPEAF
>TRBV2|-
ARSGSKGDTQY
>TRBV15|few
ATSRDLATGELF
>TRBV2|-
ASQRTGAETQY
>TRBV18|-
ASSPRVRESAGELF
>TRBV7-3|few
ASSPRGAGGTGELF
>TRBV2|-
ASSENPGQGHQPQH
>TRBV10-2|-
ASRASGIYSEQF
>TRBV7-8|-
ASSSLDNQRYEQY
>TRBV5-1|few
ASSFGSPYEQY
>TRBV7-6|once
ASSVTANTGELF
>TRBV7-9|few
ASMGDTQY
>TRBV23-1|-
ASSQRGQGTGELF
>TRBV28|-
ASMRQINQPQH
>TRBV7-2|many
ASSPRGGSGRGSPDTQY
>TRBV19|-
ASSFIGQGVGPQH
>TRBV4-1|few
ASSQGGGRDTEAF
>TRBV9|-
ASSVGEGGFAYEQY
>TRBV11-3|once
ASNLGSPLLGAGNQPQH